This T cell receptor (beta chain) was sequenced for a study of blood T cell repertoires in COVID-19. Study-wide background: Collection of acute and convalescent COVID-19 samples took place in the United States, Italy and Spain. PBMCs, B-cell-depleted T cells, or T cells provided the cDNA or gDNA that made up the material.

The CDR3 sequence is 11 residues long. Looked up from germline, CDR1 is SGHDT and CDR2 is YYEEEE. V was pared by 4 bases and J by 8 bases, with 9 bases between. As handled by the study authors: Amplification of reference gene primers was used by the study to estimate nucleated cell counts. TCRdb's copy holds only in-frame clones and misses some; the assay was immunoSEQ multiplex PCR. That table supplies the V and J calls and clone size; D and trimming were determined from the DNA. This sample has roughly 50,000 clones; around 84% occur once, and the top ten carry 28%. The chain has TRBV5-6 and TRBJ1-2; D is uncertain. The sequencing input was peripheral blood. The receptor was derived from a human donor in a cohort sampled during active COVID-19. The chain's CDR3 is CASSPGKGYTF. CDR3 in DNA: TGTGCCAGCAGCCCAGGAAAAGGCTACACCTTC.